This T cell receptor (beta chain) was found in a study of T cells after yellow fever vaccination. MiXCR was run by TCRdb on the 5' RACE reads, yielding one entry per CDR3 protein. The sample yields roughly 340,000 distinct CDR3 sequences, approximately 4.2% seen once. V lost 3 bases and J 0 bases, leaving 9 bases between the germline ends. Germline loops: CDR1 SGHDT, CDR2 YYEEEE. The CDR3 has 14 amino acids. This clonotype showed up just a few times. The TCR comes from a man aged 18 to 29 who received the YFV17D yellow fever vaccine. The V gene is TRBV5-6, the J gene TRBJ1-1; D uncertain. Source: PBMCs, taken 5 days after the yellow fever booster vaccination. Here the CDR3 reads CASSWGYLNTEAFF. The CDR3 DNA is TGTGCCAGCAGCTGGGGATACTTGAACACTGAAGCTTTCTTT.